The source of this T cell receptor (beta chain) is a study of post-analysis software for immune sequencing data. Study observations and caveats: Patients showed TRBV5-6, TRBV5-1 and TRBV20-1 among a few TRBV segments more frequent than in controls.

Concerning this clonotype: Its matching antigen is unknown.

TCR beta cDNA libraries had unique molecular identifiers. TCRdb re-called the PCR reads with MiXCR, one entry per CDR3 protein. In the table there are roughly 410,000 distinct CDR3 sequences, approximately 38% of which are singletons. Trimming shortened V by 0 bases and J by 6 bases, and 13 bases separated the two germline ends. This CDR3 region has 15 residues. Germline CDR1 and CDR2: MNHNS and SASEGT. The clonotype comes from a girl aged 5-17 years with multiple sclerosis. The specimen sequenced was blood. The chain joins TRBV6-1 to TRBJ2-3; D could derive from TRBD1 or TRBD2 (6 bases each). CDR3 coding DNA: TGTGCCAGCAGTGAAGCCAACCGAGGGGGGGATACGCAGTATTTT. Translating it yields CASSEANRGGDTQYF.